This section outlines one TCR beta chain sequence together with its context. Its antigen is unidentified. A much more abundant neighbour one base away suggests this may be a read error. The CDR3 consists of 16 residues. Germline V lookup: CDR1 SGHAT, CDR2 FQNNGV. Extraction of PBMCs used roughly 9.6 ml of fresh peripheral blood. TCR beta CDR3 sequences were amplified from RNA transcripts. First-round RT-PCR of the TCR CDR3 relied on the HTBI primer set. MiXCR, run by TCRdb on the multiplex PCR reads, gives a single entry per CDR3 protein. Of a few hundred thousand distinct CDR3 sequences detected, less than 20% appear once; the ten largest clones hold less than 40%. The data are from a study of T cells in Graves' hyperthyroidism and ophthalmopathy. Study observations and caveats: Among thyroid clonotypes expanded above 0.001, most also appeared in blood.

The receptor was isolated from a man aged 50-60 years with Graves' ophthalmopathy. Sequenced input: blood. The chain carries TRBV11-2 and TRBJ2-2; 8 nucleotides agree with TRBD1. Here the CDR3 reads CASSPRTGIVVGGLFF. Here the CDR3 DNA reads TGTGCCAGCAGTCCCCGGACAGGGATCGTTGTCGGGGGGCTGTTTTTT.